What follows are 7 T cell receptor beta chains derived from one specimen sequenced in a study of cytomegalovirus exposure and HLA in healthy donors. 60 Vbeta and 13 Jbeta primers were used in PCR. The protocol was immunoSEQ multiplex PCR, while the TCRdb copy is restricted to in-frame clones and leaves out a portion. Of 210,000 or so clones listed, roughly 80% are singletons. Sequencing input: PBMCs. The receptors come from a man aged 35-49 years in good health and CMV-seronegative.

This rearrangement joins TRBV21-1 to TRBJ2-1; the table's D call TRBD2 went unverified against the DNA. TRBV21-1 is shown as a pseudogene. The CDR3 extends over 17 amino acids. CDR3 region: CASRQTSGPSSYNEQFF. CDR3 sequence (DNA): TGTGCCAGCAGGCAGACTAGCGGACCGAGCTCCTACAATGAGCAGTTCTTC.

As regards this clone: Compared with germline, one end of the junction differs, possibly owing to a read error. CDR3 loop: CASSLAPSFIPYEQYF. The CDR3 DNA reads TGTGCCAGCAGCCTAGCCCCCTCCTTTATCCCCTACGAGCAGTACTTC. The rearrangement links TRBV7-2 to TRBJ2-7, with a tentative D call TRBD2 (5 bases). Looked up from germline, CDR1 is SGHTA and CDR2 is FQGNSA. The CDR3 runs to 16 residues.

This chain uses TRBV18 with TRBJ2-5, with 7 bases aligning to TRBD2. Germline assignment: CDR1 KGHSH and CDR2 LQKENI. The CDR3 covers 15 residues. The trim removed 2 bases at V and 2 bases at J, leaving 5 bases unmatched. This CDR3 is CASSPVTGGQETQYF. In nucleotides, the CDR3 is TGTGCCAGCTCACCAGTAACGGGGGGTCAAGAGACCCAGTACTTC.

V gene TRBV28 combines with J gene TRBJ2-7; 8 bases match TRBD2. The J segment lost 1 base and the V segment lost 2 bases, leaving 4 bases of the junction unmatched. CDR3 length equals 15 residues. Germline V gene sequence: CDR1 MDHEN, CDR2 SYDVKM. The CDR3 is CASSLLAGSSYEQYF. The CDR3 nucleotides read TGTGCCAGCAGTTTACTAGCGGGCTCGTCCTACGAGCAGTACTTC.

This clone has a single count. The chain combines TRBV29-1 with TRBJ2-3; 8 bases are shared with TRBD2. The trim removed 4 bases at V and 3 bases at J, leaving 6 bases unmatched. CDR1 is SQVTM and CDR2 is ANQGSEA in the germline V gene. CDR3 length equals 14 residues. CDR3 loop: CSVASGSITDTQYF. The CDR3, as DNA: TGCAGCGTTGCCAGCGGGAGTATTACAGATACGCAGTATTTT.

The V and J genes are TRBV5-1 and TRBJ1-2, with TRBD1 identical over 8 bases. This CDR3 is built from 13 residues. The V segment lost 3 bases and the J segment 8 bases; nucleotides outside the gene matches: 6. Germline CDR1 and CDR2: SGHRS and YFSETQ. CDR3 sequence reads: CASSWTGKSGYTF. The CDR3 DNA sequence: TGCGCCAGCAGCTGGACAGGGAAGTCCGGCTACACCTTC. Full variable domain (rest looked up from reference TRBV5-1 and TRBJ1-2): KAGVTQTPRYLIKTRGQQVTLSCSPISGHRSVSWYQQTPGQGLQFLFEYFSETQRNKGNFPGRFSGRQFSNSRSEMNVSTLELGDSALYLCASSWTGKSGYTFGSGTRLTVV.

The chain uses TRBV15 and TRBJ2-6; TRBD2 might be the D (5 bases). The CDR3 covers 16 residues. Germline CDR1 LNHNV, CDR2 YYDKDF (reference sequence). Trimming cost V 5 bases and J 0 bases, with 11 bases left between them. CDR3 sequence: CATSPRRGSGANVLTF. In nucleotides, the CDR3 is TGTGCCACCAGCCCTCGTCGGGGCTCTGGGGCCAACGTCCTGACTTTC.